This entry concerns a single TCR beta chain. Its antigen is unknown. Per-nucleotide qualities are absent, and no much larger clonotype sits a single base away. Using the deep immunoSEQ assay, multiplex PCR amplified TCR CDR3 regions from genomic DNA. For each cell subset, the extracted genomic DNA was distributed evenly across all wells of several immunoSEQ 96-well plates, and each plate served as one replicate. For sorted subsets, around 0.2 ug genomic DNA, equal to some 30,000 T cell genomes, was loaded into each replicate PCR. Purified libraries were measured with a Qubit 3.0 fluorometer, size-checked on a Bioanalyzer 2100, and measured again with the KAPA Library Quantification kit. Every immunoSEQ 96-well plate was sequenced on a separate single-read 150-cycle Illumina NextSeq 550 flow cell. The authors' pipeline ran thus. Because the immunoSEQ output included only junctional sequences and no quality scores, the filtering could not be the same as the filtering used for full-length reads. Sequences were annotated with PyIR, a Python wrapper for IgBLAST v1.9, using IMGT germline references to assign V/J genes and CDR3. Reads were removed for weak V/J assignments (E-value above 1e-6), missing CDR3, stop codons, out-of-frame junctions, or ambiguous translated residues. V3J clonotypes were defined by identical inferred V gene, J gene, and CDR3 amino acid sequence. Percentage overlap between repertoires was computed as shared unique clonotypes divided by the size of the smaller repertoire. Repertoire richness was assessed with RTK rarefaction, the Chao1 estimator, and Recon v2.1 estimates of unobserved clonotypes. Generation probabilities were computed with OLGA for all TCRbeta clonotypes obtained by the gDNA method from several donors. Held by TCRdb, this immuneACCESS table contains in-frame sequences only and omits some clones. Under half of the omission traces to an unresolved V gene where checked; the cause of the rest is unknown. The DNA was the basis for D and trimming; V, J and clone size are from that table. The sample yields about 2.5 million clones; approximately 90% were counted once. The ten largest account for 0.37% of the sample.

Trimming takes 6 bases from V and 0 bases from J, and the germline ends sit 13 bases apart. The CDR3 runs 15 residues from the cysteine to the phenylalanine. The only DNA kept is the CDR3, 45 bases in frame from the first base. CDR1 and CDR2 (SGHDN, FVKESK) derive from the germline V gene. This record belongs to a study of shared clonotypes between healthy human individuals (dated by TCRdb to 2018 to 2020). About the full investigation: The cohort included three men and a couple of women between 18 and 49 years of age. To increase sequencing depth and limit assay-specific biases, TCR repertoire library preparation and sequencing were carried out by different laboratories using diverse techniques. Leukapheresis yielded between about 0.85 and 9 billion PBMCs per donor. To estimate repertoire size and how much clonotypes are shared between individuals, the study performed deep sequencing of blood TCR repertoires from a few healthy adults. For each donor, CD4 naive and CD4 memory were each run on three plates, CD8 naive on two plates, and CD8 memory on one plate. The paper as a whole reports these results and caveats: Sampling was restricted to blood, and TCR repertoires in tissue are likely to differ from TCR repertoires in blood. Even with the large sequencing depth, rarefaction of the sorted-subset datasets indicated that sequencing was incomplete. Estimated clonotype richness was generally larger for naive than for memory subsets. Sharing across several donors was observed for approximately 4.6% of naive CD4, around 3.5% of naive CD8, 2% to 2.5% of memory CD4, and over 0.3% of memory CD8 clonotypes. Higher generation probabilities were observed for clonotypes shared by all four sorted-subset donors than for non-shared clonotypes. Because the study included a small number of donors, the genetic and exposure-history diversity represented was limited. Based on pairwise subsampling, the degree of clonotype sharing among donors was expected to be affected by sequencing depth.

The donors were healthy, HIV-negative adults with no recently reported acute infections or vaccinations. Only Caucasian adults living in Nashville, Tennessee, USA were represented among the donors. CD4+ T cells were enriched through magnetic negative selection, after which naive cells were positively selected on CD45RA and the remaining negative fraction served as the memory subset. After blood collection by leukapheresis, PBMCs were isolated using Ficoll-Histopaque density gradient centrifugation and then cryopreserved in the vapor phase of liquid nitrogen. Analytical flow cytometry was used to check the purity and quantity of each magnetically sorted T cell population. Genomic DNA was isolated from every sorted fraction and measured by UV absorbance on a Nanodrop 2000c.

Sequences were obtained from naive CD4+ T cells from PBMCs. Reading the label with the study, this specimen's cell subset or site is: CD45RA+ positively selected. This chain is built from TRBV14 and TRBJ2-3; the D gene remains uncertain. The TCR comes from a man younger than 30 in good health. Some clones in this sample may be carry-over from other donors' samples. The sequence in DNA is TGTGCCAGCAGGCCCTCCAGTACTAGCACAGATACGCAGTATTTT. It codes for CASRPSSTSTDTQYF. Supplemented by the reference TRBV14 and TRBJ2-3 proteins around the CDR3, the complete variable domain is EAGVTQFPSHSVIEKGQTVTLRCDPISGHDNLYWYRRVMGKEIKFLLHFVKESKQDESGMPNNRFLAERTGGTYSTLKVQPAELEDSGVYFCASRPSSTSTDTQYFGPGTRLTVL.